What follows are 18 T cell receptor beta chains derived from one specimen sequenced in a study of cytomegalovirus exposure and HLA in healthy donors. Measured with immunoSEQ multiplex PCR; TCRdb has only the in-frame clones, and not every one. The sample comprises about 250,000 clones, about 83% of which are singletons, and 2% to 3% rests with the top ten. Material for sequencing was PBMCs. The receptor source for this set is a man between 18 and 29 years old in good health and CMV-seronegative.

The rearrangement links TRBV4-1 to TRBJ2-4; the match to TRBD2 covers 10 bases. The CDR3 covers 16 residues. Germline trimming cut 1 base from V and 9 bases from J; bases unmatched to any gene: 9. Germline assignment: CDR1 MGHRA and CDR2 YSYEKL. CDR3 sequence: CASSQGLAGVRSIQYF. The CDR3, as DNA: TGCGCCAGCAGCCAAGGGCTAGCGGGAGTTAGGAGCATTCAGTACTTC.

The chain couples TRBV15 to TRBJ1-2, with TRBD1 as a possible D gene (6 bases). This CDR3 is built from 17 residues. Germline values: CDR1 LNHNV, CDR2 YYDKDF (reference sequence). The V and J ends lost 2 bases and 4 bases respectively, with 20 bases between them. The CDR3 reads CATSRKTGQVGVYGYTF. In DNA form, the CDR3 reads TGTGCCACCAGCAGAAAGACAGGCCAAGTTGGGGTCTATGGCTACACCTTC.

This clone was counted once. This sequence joins TRBV19 and TRBJ2-7; possibly TRBD2 for D (5 bases). The CDR3 consists of 14 residues. V was trimmed by 4 bases and J by 1 base, leaving 11 bases between them. CDR1 is LNHDA and CDR2 is SQIVND in the germline V gene (reference sequence). The CDR3 region is CASSTTGSSYEQYF. CDR3 DNA: TGTGCCAGTAGTACGACGGGGTCTTCCTACGAGCAGTACTTC.

The chain employs TRBV6-6 and TRBJ1-1; 8 nucleotides agree with TRBD1. The CDR3 is 14 residues long. Germline loops: CDR1 MNHNY, CDR2 SVGAGI (reference sequence). V shed 2 bases, J shed 5 bases, and the junction held 4 bases outside the gene matches. In DNA form, the CDR3 reads TGTGCCAGCAGTTACGACAGGGGTTATACTGAAGCTTTCTTT. Residues: CASSYDRGYTEAFF.

The chain is built from TRBV28 and TRBJ2-1; 9 nucleotides align to TRBD2. The CDR3 has 12 residues. Losses at the gene ends were 5 bases for V and 9 bases for J; bases not matched to a gene: 2. Germline assignment: CDR1 MDHEN and CDR2 SYDVKM. The CDR3 loop reads CASSISGSEQFF. In DNA, the CDR3 is TGTGCCAGCAGTATTAGCGGGAGTGAGCAGTTCTTC.

V gene TRBV4-3 combines with J gene TRBJ1-4; maybe TRBD1 (6 bases). The CDR3 totals 15 residues. Per germline, CDR1 LGHNA and CDR2 YSLEER. The V end was cut by 4 bases, the J end by 2 bases, with 11 bases between. CDR3 DNA sequence: TGCGCCAGCAGCCCGTATCAGGGGACTAATGAAAAACTGTTTTTT. Amino acids: CASSPYQGTNEKLFF.

Many counts were recorded for this clone. V gene TRBV2 combines with J gene TRBJ1-4; D not certain. Germline assignment: CDR1 SNHLY and CDR2 FYNNEI. The CDR3 extends over 14 amino acids. V lost 2 bases to trimming and J lost 10 bases, with 14 bases between them. CDR3 DNA: TGTGCCAGCAGTGAAAGGTCAGTGGGAGGAAAACTGTTTTTT. As protein: CASSERSVGGKLFF. The full variable domain, completed using reference TRBV2 and TRBJ1-4, is EPEVTQTPSHQVTQMGQEVILRCVPISNHLYFYWYRQILGQKVEFLVSFYNNEISEKSEIFDDQFSVERPDGSNFTLKIRSTKLEDSAMYFCASSERSVGGKLFFGSGTQLSVL.

The J gene is TRBJ2-1, the V gene TRBV9; TRBD2 matches at 7 bases. The junction had 9 bases not matched to a gene; V was cut back by 0 bases and J by 0 bases. CDR1 and CDR2 from the germline V gene are SGDLS and YYNGEE. CDR3 length: 18 amino acids. The CDR3, as DNA: TGTGCCAGCAGCGTAGCGATAGCGGGTAGGAGCTCCTACAATGAGCAGTTCTTC. It is translated as CASSVAIAGRSSYNEQFF.

The gene calls are TRBV18 and TRBJ1-5; D is perhaps TRBD1 (5 bases). This CDR3 has 15 residues. V dropped 3 bases and J dropped 2 bases, with 11 bases sitting between them. The germline V gene has CDR1 KGHSH and CDR2 LQKENI. The CDR3 protein is CASSPGQWGNQPQHF. The DNA of the CDR3 is TGTGCCAGCTCACCTGGACAATGGGGCAATCAGCCCCAGCATTTT.

In this sample, this clone turned up once. V is TRBV6-5 and J is TRBJ2-2; D is ambiguous. V shed 2 bases and J shed 7 bases, with 8 bases lying between them. The V gene's germline CDR1 is MNHEY and CDR2 SVGAGI. This CDR3 has 13 amino acids. DNA of the CDR3: TGTGCCAGCAGTTACAACGAGAACGGGGAGCTGTTTTTT. It yields the protein CASSYNENGELFF.

The chain carries TRBV4-3 and TRBJ2-3, with 8 positions matching TRBD2. Germline assignment: CDR1 LGHNA and CDR2 YSLEER. With V trimmed by 1 base and J by 10 bases, 10 bases remained unmatched. This CDR3 is 15 amino acids long. The CDR3 region has the DNA TGCGCCAGCAGCCAAGGACTAGCGTGGGGGGGGGCGCAGTATTTT. Its translation: CASSQGLAWGGAQYF.

The chain recombines TRBV4-1 with TRBJ1-6, with D maybe TRBD1 (5 bases). V lost 0 bases to trimming and J lost 9 bases, with 15 bases between them. CDR1 is MGHRA, CDR2 YSYEKL, per germline. The CDR3 totals 16 residues. The CDR3 protein is CASSQDRSGITSPLHF. DNA for the CDR3: TGCGCCAGCAGCCAAGATAGGTCAGGGATAACTTCACCCCTCCACTTT.

The genes are TRBV27 and TRBJ2-7; TRBD2 might be the D (5 bases). The CDR3 consists of 13 residues. Germline V gives CDR1 MNHEY, CDR2 SMNVEV (reference sequence). The V gene lost 2 bases and the J gene lost 1 base, with 6 bases spanning the gap. CDR3 region: CASSLGGSYEQYF. CDR3 nucleotide sequence: TGTGCCAGCAGTTTAGGCGGGTCCTACGAGCAGTACTTC.

The chain links TRBV6-5 to TRBJ1-6; 7 bases align to TRBD1. Germline loops: CDR1 MNHEY, CDR2 SVGAGI. J gave up 4 bases and V 6 bases, and 3 bases lay outside the gene matches. The CDR3 extends over 14 amino acids. CDR3 bases: TGTGCCAGCAGCGACAGGGAGTATAATTCACCCCTCCACTTT. Translated, it gives CASSDREYNSPLHF.

V and J are TRBV4-3 and TRBJ2-3, with D perhaps TRBD1 (5 bases). CDR1 LGHNA and CDR2 YSLEER come from the germline V gene. Trimming cost V 3 bases and J 6 bases, with 10 bases left between them. The CDR3 is 13 residues long. CDR3 in DNA: TGCGCCAGCAGCCATGCAAAGGGGGATACGCAGTATTTT. Protein product: CASSHAKGDTQYF.

This sequence joins TRBV10-3 and TRBJ2-5, with a tentative D call TRBD1 (5 bases). V was pared by 2 bases and J by 4 bases, with 5 bases between. The germline V gene encodes CDR1 ENHRY and CDR2 SYGVKD. The CDR3 extends over 12 amino acids. DNA for the CDR3: TGTGCCATCAGTGAGGGGGCAGAGACCCAGTACTTC. Its protein is CAISEGAETQYF.

The chain joins TRBV2 to TRBJ1-6, with TRBD1 as a possible D gene (5 bases). The CDR3 is made up of 16 amino acids. Germline V gene sequence: CDR1 SNHLY, CDR2 FYNNEI. The ends were cut back, 6 bases at V and 6 bases at J, with 18 bases in the middle. In nucleotides, the CDR3 is TGTGCCAGCAGCGCAGGGCTTGGTCCCCCTAATTCACCCCTCCACTTT. Protein sequence: CASSAGLGPPNSPLHF.

This chain links TRBV28 with TRBJ2-5; a weak D match, TRBD2 (6 bases). This CDR3 spans 13 amino acids. Trimming stripped 8 bases from V and 2 bases from J, with 12 bases between. Germline V gives CDR1 MDHEN, CDR2 SYDVKM. The CDR3 region has the DNA TGTGCCAGCGATAACCGGGAGCAAGAGACCCAGTACTTC. Translating it yields CASDNREQETQYF. The whole variable domain, filled in from reference TRBV28 and TRBJ2-5, reads DVKVTQSSRYLVKRTGEKVFLECVQDMDHENMFWYRQDPGLGLRLIYFSYDVKMKEKGDIPEGYSVSREKKERFSLILESASTNQTSMYLCASDNREQETQYFGPGTRLLVL.